This T cell receptor beta chain was observed in a study of T cells after yellow fever vaccination. CDR3 length: 14 amino acids. Germline lookup yields CDR1 SEHNR and CDR2 FQNEAQ (reference sequence). A remark on this clonotype: Its cognate antigen is unknown. One end of the junction does not line up with germline, which may come from a read error.

A process of 5'RACE template switching, which added a universal primer site and UMIs, was used to make TCR cDNA. Each CDR3 protein is one row after TCRdb ran MiXCR on the 5' RACE reads. The sample yields a few hundred thousand distinct CDR3 sequences, about 15% seen once. Study conclusions and caveats: Post-booster repertoires again held most primary-vaccination clones (roughly 95% CD4, just under 90% CD8). Clonotypes appearing in both CD4 and CD8 compartments existed, and their share was small. The secondary response was weaker, and its peak arrived faster, on day 5 versus 15.

The chain carries TRBV7-9 and TRBJ2-3, with 8 bases that match TRBD1. This receptor was taken from a man aged 18 to 30 who received the YFV17D yellow fever vaccine. Sequenced material: PBMCs, taken 5 to 6 days after the first yellow fever vaccination. The CDR3 is CTSSLATGADTQYF. The CDR3 DNA sequence: TGTACCAGCAGCTTAGCGACAGGGGCAGATACGCAGTATTTT.